This T cell receptor (beta chain) stems from a study of shared clonotypes between healthy human individuals. It was at deep level that the assay was run. The method was immunoSEQ multiplex PCR; TCRdb's version includes in-frame clones alone and lacks a portion of them. Counted here are 2 million to 3 million clones, approximately 94% occurring once; the ten biggest clones make up about 0.34%. The CDR3 contains 14 residues. Germline CDR1 is SGHDT and CDR2 is YYEEEE. V lost 6 bases to trimming and J lost 8 bases; unmatched junction nucleotides: 11. The receptor comes from a man in his late teens or twenties in good health. Some clones in this sample may be carry-over from other donors' samples. The sample consisted of naive CD4+ T cells from PBMCs. Subset of the sample: CD45RA+ positively selected. This rearrangement joins TRBV5-6 to TRBJ1-2, with TRBD1 identical over 9 bases. CDR3 nucleotides: TGTGCCAGCACGCGCGGGGACAGGGTGGAGGGCTACACCTTC. This sequence encodes CASTRGDRVEGYTF. The full variable domain, with the rest looked up from reference TRBV5-6 and TRBJ1-2, is DAGVTQSPTHLIKTRGQQVTLRCSPKSGHDTVSWYQQALGQGPQFIFQYYEEEERQRGNFPDRFSGHQFPNYSSELNVNALLLGDSALYLCASTRGDRVEGYTFGSGTRLTVV.